The table lists the clone carrying this T cell receptor beta chain with a few counts. The antigen remains unidentified. Healthy Caucasian individuals from Russia aged roughly 6 to 95 were enrolled as donors. Each donor gave roughly 10 milliliters of peripheral blood. Trimming removed 5 bases from V and 14 bases from J, with 20 bases in between. The germline CDR1 and CDR2 sequences are SGHAT and FQNNGV. The CDR3 is 13 residues long. The data are from a study of blood T cells in healthy people across ages. Alongside a J-beta primer mix, a sample-barcoded 5' primer served in a second PCR lasting roughly 6 to 11 cycles. TCRdb ran MiXCR on the 5' RACE reads and lists one entry per CDR3 protein. The table has hundreds of thousands of distinct CDR3 sequences, approximately 53% seen once. Study observations and caveats: As naive T cell percentage varied, TCR beta diversity correlated strongly with it. Both naive CD4+ cell counts and diversity were greater in long-lived donors than in aged donors.

This sequence joins TRBV11-2 and TRBJ2-3, with D unclear. This TCR was recovered from an older man in good health. Sequenced input: blood. The CDR3 DNA follows: TGTGCCAGCAGCCCTCTCCAGCACAGATACGCGTATTTT. Its protein product is CASSPLQHRYAYF.